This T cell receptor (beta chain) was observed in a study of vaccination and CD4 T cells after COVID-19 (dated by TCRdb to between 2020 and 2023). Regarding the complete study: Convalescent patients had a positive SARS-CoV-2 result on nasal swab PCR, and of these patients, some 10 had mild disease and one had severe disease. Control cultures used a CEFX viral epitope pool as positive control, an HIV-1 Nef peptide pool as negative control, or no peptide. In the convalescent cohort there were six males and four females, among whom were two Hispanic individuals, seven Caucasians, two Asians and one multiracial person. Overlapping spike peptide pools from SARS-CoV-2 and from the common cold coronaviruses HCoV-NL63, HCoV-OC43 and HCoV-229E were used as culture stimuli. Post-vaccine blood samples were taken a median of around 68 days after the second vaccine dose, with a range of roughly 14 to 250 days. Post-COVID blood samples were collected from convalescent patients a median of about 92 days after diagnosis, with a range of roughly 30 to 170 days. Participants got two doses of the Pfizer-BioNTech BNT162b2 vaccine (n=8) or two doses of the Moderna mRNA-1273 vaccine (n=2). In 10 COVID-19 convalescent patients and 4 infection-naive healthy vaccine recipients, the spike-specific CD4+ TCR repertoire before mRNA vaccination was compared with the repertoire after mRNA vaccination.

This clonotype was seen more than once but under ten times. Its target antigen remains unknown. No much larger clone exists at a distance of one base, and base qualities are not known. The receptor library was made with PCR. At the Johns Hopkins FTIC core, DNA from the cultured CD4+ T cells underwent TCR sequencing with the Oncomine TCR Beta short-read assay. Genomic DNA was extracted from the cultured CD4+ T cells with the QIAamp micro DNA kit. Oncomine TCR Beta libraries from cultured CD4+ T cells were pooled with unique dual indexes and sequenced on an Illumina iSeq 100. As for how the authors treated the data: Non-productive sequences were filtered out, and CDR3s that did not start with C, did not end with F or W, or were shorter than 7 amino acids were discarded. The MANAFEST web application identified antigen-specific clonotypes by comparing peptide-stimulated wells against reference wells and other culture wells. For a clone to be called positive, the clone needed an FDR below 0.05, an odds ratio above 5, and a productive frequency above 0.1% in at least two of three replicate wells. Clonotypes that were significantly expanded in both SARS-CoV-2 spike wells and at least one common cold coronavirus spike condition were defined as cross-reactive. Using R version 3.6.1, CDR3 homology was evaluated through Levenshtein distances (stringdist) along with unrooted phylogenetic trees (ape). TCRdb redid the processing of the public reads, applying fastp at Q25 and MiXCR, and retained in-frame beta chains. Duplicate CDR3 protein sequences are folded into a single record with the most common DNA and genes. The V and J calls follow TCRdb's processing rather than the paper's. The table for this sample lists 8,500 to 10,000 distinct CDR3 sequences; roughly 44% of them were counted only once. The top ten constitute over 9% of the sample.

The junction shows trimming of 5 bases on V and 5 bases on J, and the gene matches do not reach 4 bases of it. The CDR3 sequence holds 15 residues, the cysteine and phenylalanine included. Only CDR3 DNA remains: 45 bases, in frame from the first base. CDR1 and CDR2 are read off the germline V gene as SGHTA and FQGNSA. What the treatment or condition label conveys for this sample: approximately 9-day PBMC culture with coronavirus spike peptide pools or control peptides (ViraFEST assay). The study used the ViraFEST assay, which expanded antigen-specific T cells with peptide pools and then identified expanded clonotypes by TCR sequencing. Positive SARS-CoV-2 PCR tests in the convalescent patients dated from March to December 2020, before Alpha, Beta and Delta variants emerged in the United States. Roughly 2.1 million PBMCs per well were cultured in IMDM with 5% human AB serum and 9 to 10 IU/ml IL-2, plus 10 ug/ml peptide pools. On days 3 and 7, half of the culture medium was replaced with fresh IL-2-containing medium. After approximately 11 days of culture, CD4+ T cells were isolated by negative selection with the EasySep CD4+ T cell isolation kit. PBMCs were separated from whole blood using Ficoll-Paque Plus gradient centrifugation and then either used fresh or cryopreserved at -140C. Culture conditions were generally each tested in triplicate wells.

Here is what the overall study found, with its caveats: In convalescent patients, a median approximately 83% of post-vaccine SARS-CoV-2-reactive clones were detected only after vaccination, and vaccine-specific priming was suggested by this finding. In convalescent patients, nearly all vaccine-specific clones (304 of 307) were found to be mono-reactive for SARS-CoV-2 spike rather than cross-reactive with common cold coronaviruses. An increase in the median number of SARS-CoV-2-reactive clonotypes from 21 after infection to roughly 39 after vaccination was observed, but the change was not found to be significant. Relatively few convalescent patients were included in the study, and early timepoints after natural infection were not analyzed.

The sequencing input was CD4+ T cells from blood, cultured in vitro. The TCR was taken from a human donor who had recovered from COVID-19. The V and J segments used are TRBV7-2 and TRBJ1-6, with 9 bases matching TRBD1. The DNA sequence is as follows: TGTGCCAGCAGCCCACGACAGGGGGATAATTCACCCCTCCACTTT. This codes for CASSPRQGDNSPLHF.